Listed below are T cell receptor beta chains from one sample, sequenced in a study of cytomegalovirus exposure and HLA in healthy donors. Sequenced by immunoSEQ multiplex PCR; TCRdb stores in-frame clones only, minus some. In the table there are about 94,000 clones, approximately 77% of which are singletons. Sequencing was done on a sample of PBMCs. These TCRs come from a human donor in good health. Both conserved end residues are part of each CDR3. Fields, in order: clone size, CDR3 length, D gene, J gene, V gene, CDR3 protein, CDR3 DNA. The D gene is left open where the match is weak. Expanded clones are given a class, and other clones once, few, many or no size at all.

clone_size: .
cdr3_length: 15
d_call: TRBD1
j_call: TRBJ1-4
v_call: TRBV19
cdr3_aa: CASSIGGQPNEKLFF
cdr3_nt: TGTGCCAGTAGTATAGGGGGACAGCCTAATGAAAAACTGTTTTTT

clone_size: .
cdr3_length: 13
d_call: TRBD2
j_call: TRBJ2-2
v_call: TRBV5-1
cdr3_aa: CASSWGGTGELFF
cdr3_nt: TGCGCCAGCAGCTGGGGGGGGACCGGGGAGCTGTTTTTT

clone_size: .
cdr3_length: 14
d_call: TRBD1
j_call: TRBJ1-4
v_call: TRBV19
cdr3_aa: CASSGTAGTEKLFF
cdr3_nt: TGTGCCAGTAGTGGGACAGCGGGTACTGAAAAACTGTTTTTT

clone_size: .
cdr3_length: 12
d_call: .
j_call: TRBJ1-2
v_call: TRBV29-1
cdr3_aa: CSVSETDYGYTF
cdr3_nt: TGCAGCGTTTCGGAGACGGACTATGGCTACACCTTC

clone_size: .
cdr3_length: 16
d_call: .
j_call: TRBJ2-7
v_call: TRBV21-1
cdr3_aa: CASTGKTPLLGYEQYF
cdr3_nt: TGTGCCAGCACAGGGAAAACTCCCCTTCTTGGGTACGAGCAGTACTTC

clone_size: .
cdr3_length: 13
d_call: TRBD1
j_call: TRBJ1-5
v_call: TRBV28
cdr3_aa: CASSLQGEQPQHF
cdr3_nt: TGTGCCAGCAGTTTACAGGGGGAACAGCCCCAGCATTTT

clone_size: .
cdr3_length: 14
d_call: TRBD2
j_call: TRBJ2-3
v_call: TRBV7-9
cdr3_aa: CASSLAGFTDTQYF
cdr3_nt: TGTGCCAGCAGTCTAGCGGGTTTTACAGATACGCAGTATTTT

clone_size: .
cdr3_length: 14
d_call: TRBD2
j_call: TRBJ2-5
v_call: TRBV19
cdr3_aa: CASGPRGGSVTQYF
cdr3_nt: TGTGCCAGTGGTCCTCGGGGGGGTTCTGTGACCCAGTACTTC

clone_size: .
cdr3_length: 15
d_call: .
j_call: TRBJ2-7
v_call: TRBV7-3
cdr3_aa: CASSPGGVLGYEQYF
cdr3_nt: TGTGCCAGCAGCCCAGGCGGGGTCCTTGGTTACGAGCAGTACTTC

clone_size: .
cdr3_length: 17
d_call: .
j_call: TRBJ2-5
v_call: TRBV9
cdr3_aa: CASSGGVGQGSGETQYF
cdr3_nt: TGTGCCAGCAGCGGTGGGGTCGGGCAGGGAAGTGGAGAGACCCAGTACTTC

clone_size: .
cdr3_length: 17
d_call: .
j_call: TRBJ2-4
v_call: TRBV28
cdr3_aa: CASSLFQAPVAKNIQYF
cdr3_nt: TGTGCCAGCAGTTTATTCCAGGCCCCTGTGGCCAAAAACATTCAGTACTTC

clone_size: .
cdr3_length: 16
d_call: TRBD1
j_call: TRBJ1-2
v_call: TRBV7-3
cdr3_aa: CASSLTAAGGTGGYTF
cdr3_nt: TGTGCCAGCAGCTTAACGGCCGCAGGGGGAACGGGTGGCTACACCTTC

clone_size: .
cdr3_length: 16
d_call: .
j_call: TRBJ2-5
v_call: TRBV5-4
cdr3_aa: CASSSQRGGTKETQYF
cdr3_nt: TGTGCCAGCAGCTCCCAAAGGGGGGGCACTAAGGAGACCCAGTACTTC

clone_size: .
cdr3_length: 13
d_call: .
j_call: TRBJ1-1
v_call: TRBV7-8
cdr3_aa: CASSLGGRTEAFF
cdr3_nt: TGTGCCAGCAGCTTAGGGGGCAGGACTGAAGCTTTCTTT

clone_size: .
cdr3_length: 12
d_call: .
j_call: TRBJ2-2
v_call: TRBV19
cdr3_aa: CASGTRGGELFF
cdr3_nt: TGTGCCAGTGGCACCAGAGGCGGGGAGCTGTTTTTT

clone_size: .
cdr3_length: 15
d_call: .
j_call: TRBJ1-1
v_call: TRBV7-6
cdr3_aa: CASTPGPTRADEAFF
cdr3_nt: TGTGCCAGCACCCCTGGGCCCACGCGGGCAGACGAAGCTTTCTTT

clone_size: few
cdr3_length: 13
d_call: TRBD1
j_call: TRBJ2-7
v_call: TRBV6-5
cdr3_aa: CASRGTGSHEQYF
cdr3_nt: TGTGCCAGCAGGGGGACAGGGTCCCACGAGCAGTACTTC

clone_size: few
cdr3_length: 13
d_call: .
j_call: TRBJ1-5
v_call: TRBV6-1
cdr3_aa: CASSEGQGQPQHF
cdr3_nt: TGTGCCAGCAGTGAAGGGCAGGGTCAGCCCCAGCATTTT

clone_size: .
cdr3_length: 13
d_call: TRBD2
j_call: TRBJ2-5
v_call: TRBV27
cdr3_aa: CASARGRSETQYF
cdr3_nt: TGTGCCAGCGCCCGCGGGAGAAGCGAGACCCAGTACTTC

clone_size: .
cdr3_length: 15
d_call: TRBD2
j_call: TRBJ2-2
v_call: TRBV28
cdr3_aa: CASIFSGTEGGELFF
cdr3_nt: TGTGCCAGCATCTTTAGCGGGACCGAGGGCGGGGAGCTGTTTTTT

clone_size: few
cdr3_length: 14
d_call: .
j_call: TRBJ1-6
v_call: TRBV5-4
cdr3_aa: CASSLDKGNRPLHF
cdr3_nt: TGTGCCAGCAGCTTGGACAAGGGGAACCGACCCCTCCACTTT

clone_size: .
cdr3_length: 15
d_call: .
j_call: TRBJ2-7
v_call: TRBV5-1
cdr3_aa: CASSPDSGLTYEQYF
cdr3_nt: TGCGCCAGCAGCCCAGACAGTGGGTTGACCTACGAGCAGTACTTC

clone_size: .
cdr3_length: 13
d_call: .
j_call: TRBJ2-5
v_call: TRBV10-2
cdr3_aa: CASMKGGQETQYF
cdr3_nt: TGCGCCAGCATGAAAGGCGGACAAGAGACCCAGTACTTC